This TCR beta chain was found in a study of T-cell reconstitution after alpha-beta-depleted transplantation in children (dated by TCRdb to about 2016). About the study as a whole: Using TCR repertoire profiling, the study followed T-cell immune reconstitution in a quantitative way in children after TCRalphabeta/CD19-depleted allogeneic hematopoietic cell transplantation. Paper-wide results and their limitations: The apparently early recovery of alphabetaT-cell counts about two months after transplant reportedly depended on only several hundred rapidly expanded clones that came from non-depleted graft cells. Over subsequent months, a decline in hyperexpanded clone frequencies was noted, and after one year, T-cell counts and TCRbeta diversity were mostly ascribed to newly produced T cells. In some patients, the high TCRbeta diversity seen at day 60 was put down to recipient T cells and intrathymic progenitors that had survived conditioning.

This clonotype was seen repeatedly, ten times or more. Its antigen is currently not known. It has no much larger one-base neighbor in the sample; base qualities were not kept. Library creation used PCR. TCRdb records Illumina HiSeq 2500 as the sequencer. TCR library preparation used molecular barcoding, with unique molecular identifiers applied to normalize quantification of the TCRbeta repertoire. TCRdb cleaned the public reads at Q25 with fastp, built clones with MiXCR and kept in-frame beta chains. CDR3 protein duplicates are merged, each entry listing the most common genes and DNA. Here the sample has 480,000 or so distinct CDR3 sequences; over 9.5% occur a single time. Around 2% of the sample is held by the ten biggest clonotypes. V is pared back by 3 bases and J by 0 bases, with 16 bases lying between the germline termini. CDR1 and CDR2 are drawn from the germline V gene: MDHEN, SYDVKM. The CDR3, cysteine through phenylalanine, is 17 amino acids long. Only the CDR3 part of the read is kept: 51 bases, read in frame from the first base.

The treatment or condition label here, explained by the study, means: allogeneic hematopoietic cell transplantation with graft depleted of TCRalphabeta T cells and CD19 B cells. TCRalphabeta/CD19-depleted allogeneic hematopoietic cell grafts were given to the transplant recipients, all of whom were children. Rearrangement joined TRBV28 to TRBJ2-3; the D gene is possibly TRBD1, with 5 bases matching. The source material was PBMCs, sampled before TCRalphabeta/CD19-depleted stem cell transplant. This sequence originates from a child aged 2 to 15 with inherited bone marrow failure, due to receive a stem cell transplant. The CDR3 is CASSFADRQPSTDTQYF. The sequence in DNA is TGTGCCAGCAGTTTCGCCGATAGACAGCCTAGCACAGATACGCAGTATTTT. Beyond the CDR3, the reference TRBV28 and TRBJ2-3 genes provide the residues; the full variable domain reads: DVKVTQSSRYLVKRTGEKVFLECVQDMDHENMFWYRQDPGLGLRLIYFSYDVKMKEKGDIPEGYSVSREKKERFSLILESASTNQTSMYLCASSFADRQPSTDTQYFGPGTRLTVL.